This is a list of T cell receptor beta chains from one sample in a study of CD8 T cells in Susac syndrome. TCRdb processed the immunoSEQ multiplex PCR reads anew with MiXCR; each CDR3 protein has one entry. The table shows 100,000 to 150,000 distinct CDR3 sequences, with 65% to 90% occurring only once. The sequenced material came from CD8+ T cells from PBMCs. The receptors shown here come from a human donor with multiple sclerosis. Both conserved end residues are part of each CDR3. The D gene is left open where the match is weak. Not every row has a clone size; where given, it reads once, few, many or a size class.

v_call	clone_size	d_call	j_call	cdr3_nt	cdr3_aa
TRBV12-3/TRBV12-4	.	.	TRBJ1-1	TGTGCCAGCATCATCTTAAGGGGGTTTCTCCCAGATGCTTTCTTT	CASIILRGFLPDAFF
TRBV21-1	.	.	TRBJ1-1	TGTGCCTCAGGGGCTCCCCCTAACACTGAAGCTTTCTTT	CASGAPPNTEAFF
TRBV5-1	.	.	TRBJ1-3	TGCGCCAGCAGGCGGGGAACTGGAAACACCATATATTTT	CASRRGTGNTIYF
TRBV5-6	.	.	TRBJ1-1	TGTGCCAGCAGCTTGGTCAGGTCCCAGAACACTGAAGCTTTCTTT	CASSLVRSQNTEAFF
TRBV5-6	.	.	TRBJ1-3	TGTGCCAGCAGCATTTTTGCGTCCCCTGGAAACACCATATATTTT	CASSIFASPGNTIYF
TRBV7-9	.	.	TRBJ2-5	TGTGCCAGCAGCTTAAACAGGGAGCCCCCTCCCCAGTACTTC	CASSLNREPPPQYF
TRBV12-3/TRBV12-4	.	.	TRBJ1-5	TGTGCCAGCAGTTTAGCCCTGACAGGACAGCCCCAGCATTTT	CASSLALTGQPQHF
TRBV7-2	.	TRBD2	TRBJ2-7	TGTGCCAGCAGCTTAACTAGCGGGGGCGCCTACGAGCAGTACTTC	CASSLTSGGAYEQYF
TRBV2	.	.	TRBJ2-1	TGTGCCAGCACAGGGCACTACAATGAGCAGTTCTTC	CASTGHYNEQFF
TRBV4-1	.	TRBD1	TRBJ2-1	TGCGCCAGCAGCCAAGATCGGGACAGGGGACCGTACAATGAGCAGTTCTTC	CASSQDRDRGPYNEQFF
TRBV2	.	.	TRBJ1-2	TGTGCCAGCAGGGGCTTAATGGGGTTTGGGTCTTTCGGCTACACCTTC	CASRGLMGFGSFGYTF
TRBV12-3/TRBV12-4	.	.	TRBJ1-2	TGTGCCAGCAGCCCCGGGATTTCCTATGGCTACACCTTC	CASSPGISYGYTF
TRBV6-5	few	.	TRBJ1-2	TGTGCCAGCAGTTACGCGGGGGCCTACACCTTC	CASSYAGAYTF
TRBV12-3/TRBV12-4	.	TRBD2	TRBJ2-7	TGTGCCAGCAGTTCAAGCGGGGCCATAACTTACGAGCAGTACTTC	CASSSSGAITYEQYF
TRBV7-9	.	TRBD2	TRBJ2-5	TGTGCCAGCAGCACGGGACTAGCGGGGCAAGAGACCCAGTACTTC	CASSTGLAGQETQYF
TRBV7-9	.	.	TRBJ2-1	TGTGCCAGCAGCTTAGCAGGCATGAGCAGTAATGAGCAGTTCTTC	CASSLAGMSSNEQFF
TRBV19	.	.	TRBJ1-2	TGTGCCAGTAGTATTAACCCGGGGCACCAAGATGGCTACACCTTC	CASSINPGHQDGYTF
TRBV5-4	.	.	TRBJ2-7	TGTGCCAGCAGCTTACGGGGTCTCTCCTACGAGCAGTACTTC	CASSLRGLSYEQYF
TRBV10-3	.	.	TRBJ1-2	TGTGCCATCAGTGAGGAGAGAGATTATGGCTACACCTTC	CAISEERDYGYTF
TRBV6-1	.	.	TRBJ2-1	TGTGCCAGCAGTCCCCAAGACTCCTACAATGAGCAGTTCTTC	CASSPQDSYNEQFF
TRBV11-3	.	.	TRBJ2-5	TGTGCCAGCAGCCGATTCGAGACCCAGTACTTC	CASSRFETQYF
TRBV5-8	medium-sized	.	TRBJ2-1	TGTGCCAGCAGCGCCAATTCCCCCTACAATGAGCAGTTCTTC	CASSANSPYNEQFF
TRBV20-1	.	TRBD1	TRBJ2-7	TGCAGTGCTAGGGACAGGGGGACCTACGAGCAGTACTTC	CSARDRGTYEQYF
TRBV4-1	.	.	TRBJ1-3	TGCGCCAGCAGCCAAGTAGTCTCTGGAAACACCATATATTTT	CASSQVVSGNTIYF